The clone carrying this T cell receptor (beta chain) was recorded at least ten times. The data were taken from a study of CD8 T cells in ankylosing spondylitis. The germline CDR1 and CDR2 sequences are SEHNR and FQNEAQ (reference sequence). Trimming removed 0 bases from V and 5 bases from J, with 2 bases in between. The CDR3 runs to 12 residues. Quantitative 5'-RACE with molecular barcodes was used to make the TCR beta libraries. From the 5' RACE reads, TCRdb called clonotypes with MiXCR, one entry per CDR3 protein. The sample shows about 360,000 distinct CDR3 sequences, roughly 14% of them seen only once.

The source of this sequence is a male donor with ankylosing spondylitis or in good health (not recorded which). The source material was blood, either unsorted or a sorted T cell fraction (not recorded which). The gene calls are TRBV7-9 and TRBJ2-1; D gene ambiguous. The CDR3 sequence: CASSLANNEQFF. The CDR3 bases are TGTGCCAGCAGCTTAGCTAACAATGAGCAGTTCTTC.